The rows below give T cell receptor beta chains drawn from one sample of a study of post-analysis software for immune sequencing data. TCRdb recomputed calls from the PCR reads with MiXCR, one row per CDR3 protein. The table shows a few hundred thousand distinct CDR3 sequences, with roughly 45% occurring only once. The sequenced sample was blood. The receptors derive from a girl under 18 with multiple sclerosis. Each CDR3 is given with its conserved first and last residue. D genes are given only for firm matches.

V | D | CDR3
TRBV12-3/TRBV12-4 | . | CASSLPGLSYEQYF
TRBV12-3/TRBV12-4 | TRBD1 | CASSFTGGNQPQHF
TRBV12-3/TRBV12-4 | TRBD2 | CASTAGLAGFGYEQYF
TRBV6-4 | TRBD2 | CASSDTSGPQETQYF
TRBV29-1 | . | CSGADGQETQYF
TRBV14 | TRBD1 | CASSQVRGYGYTF
TRBV20-1 | . | CSARGKGTEQYF
TRBV3-1 | . | CASSQMPRGGYTF
TRBV10-3 | . | CAISGHRVYEQYF
TRBV20-1 | TRBD1 | CSAGTANYEQYF
TRBV4-3 | . | CASSPQQGPNSPLHF
TRBV12-3/TRBV12-4 | . | CASTQRSFEQFF
TRBV6-4 | . | CASSDGTENYGYTF
TRBV7-9 | TRBD1 | CASSLSGRDRVGEQFF
TRBV29-1 | . | CSVEPRLADTQYF
TRBV27 | . | CASSTWESGGELFF
TRBV7-2 | . | CASSVQRAGTDTQYF
TRBV7-3 | TRBD2 | CASSPYGEGQETQYF
TRBV5-1 | . | CASSSDGWSTDTQYF
TRBV20-1 | TRBD2 | CSARVAGLAALYNEQFF
TRBV27 | TRBD1 | CASSGTGTQPQHF
TRBV5-1 | . | CASSLGQDGGNEQFF
TRBV6-5 | . | CASSTWIDAGANVLTF
TRBV24-1 | . | CATSGGGENTEAFF
TRBV12-3/TRBV12-4 | . | CASSRKGEGPPSTQYF
TRBV5-1 | . | CASSLGGGRGTDTQYF
TRBV29-1 | TRBD2 | CSVSGTLPSGEQYF
TRBV6-2/TRBV6-3 | . | CAGSHSKNIQYF
TRBV28 | . | CASSFRRSSYEQYF
TRBV5-1 | . | CATGDGGNTDTQYF
TRBV4-2 | . | CASSQAQRTTGELFF
TRBV20-1 | TRBD2 | CSASLPLGLALDETQYF
TRBV7-9 | TRBD2 | CTSSSIAGEGEQFF
TRBV29-1 | TRBD1 | CSVATGEGQEKLFF
TRBV28 | . | CASPKPGSTEAFF
TRBV6-2/TRBV6-3 | TRBD2 | CASQRSGSQNEQFF
TRBV6-6 | . | CASGSGTSGFNEKLFF
TRBV29-1 | TRBD2 | CSVEDREVSGANVLTF
TRBV7-9 | TRBD1 | CASSPRDRAYGYTF
TRBV25-1 | . | CASSELGASGGYNEQFF
TRBV19 | TRBD1 | CASGTGFDEQYF
TRBV6-1 | TRBD2 | CASRRAGESTDTQYF
TRBV7-2 | TRBD2 | CASSLAGTSGTIRRSLGETQYF
TRBV21-1 | . | CASSGADEQYF
TRBV30 | TRBD1 | CAWSTLDRDDSPLHF